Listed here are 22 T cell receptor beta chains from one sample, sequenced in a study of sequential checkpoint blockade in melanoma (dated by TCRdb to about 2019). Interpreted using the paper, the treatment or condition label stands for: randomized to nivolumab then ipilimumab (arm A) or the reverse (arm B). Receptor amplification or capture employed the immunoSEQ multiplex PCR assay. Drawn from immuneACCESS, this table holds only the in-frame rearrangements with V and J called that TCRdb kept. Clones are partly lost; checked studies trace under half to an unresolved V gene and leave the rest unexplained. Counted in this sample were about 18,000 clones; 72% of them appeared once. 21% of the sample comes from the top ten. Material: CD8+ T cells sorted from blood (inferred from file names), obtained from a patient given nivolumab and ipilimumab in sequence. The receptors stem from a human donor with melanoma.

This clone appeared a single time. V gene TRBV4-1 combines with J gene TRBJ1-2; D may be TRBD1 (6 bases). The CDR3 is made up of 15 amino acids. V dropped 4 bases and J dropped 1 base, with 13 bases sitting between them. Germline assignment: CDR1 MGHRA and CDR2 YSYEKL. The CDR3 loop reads CASSLPNRDNYGYTF. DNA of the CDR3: TGCGCCAGCAGCCTCCCGAACAGGGATAACTATGGCTACACCTTC.

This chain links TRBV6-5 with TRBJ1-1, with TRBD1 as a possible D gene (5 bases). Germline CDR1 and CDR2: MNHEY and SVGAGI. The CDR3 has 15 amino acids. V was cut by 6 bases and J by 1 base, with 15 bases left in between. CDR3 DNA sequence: TGTGCCAGCAGCCTTCCAGGGCCCGGGAACACTGAAGCTTTCTTT. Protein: CASSLPGPGNTEAFF.

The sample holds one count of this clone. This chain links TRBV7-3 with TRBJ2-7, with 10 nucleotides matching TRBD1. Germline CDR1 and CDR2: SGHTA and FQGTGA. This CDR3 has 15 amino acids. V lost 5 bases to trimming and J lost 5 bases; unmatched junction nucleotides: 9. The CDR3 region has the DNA TGTGCCAGCAGCCCTACGGGGACAGGGGATCACGAGCAGTACTTC. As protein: CASSPTGTGDHEQYF. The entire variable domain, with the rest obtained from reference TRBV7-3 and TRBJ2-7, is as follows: GAGVSQTPSNKVTEKGKYVELRCDPISGHTALYWYRQSLGQGPEFLIYFQGTGAADDSGLPNDRFFAVRPEGSVSTLKIQRTERGDSAVYLCASSPTGTGDHEQYFGPGTRLTVT.

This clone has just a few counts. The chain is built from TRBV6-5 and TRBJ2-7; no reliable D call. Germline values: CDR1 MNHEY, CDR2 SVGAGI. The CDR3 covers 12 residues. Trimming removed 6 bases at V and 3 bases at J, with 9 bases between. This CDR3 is CASSRGVYEQYF. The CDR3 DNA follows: TGTGCCAGCAGCCGCGGAGTCTACGAGCAGTACTTC.

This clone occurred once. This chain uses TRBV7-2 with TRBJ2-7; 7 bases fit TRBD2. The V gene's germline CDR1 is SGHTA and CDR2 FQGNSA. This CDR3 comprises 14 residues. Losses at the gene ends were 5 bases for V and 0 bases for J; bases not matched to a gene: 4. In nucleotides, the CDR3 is TGTGCCAGCAGCCCTCGGGGGGTCTCCTACGAGCAGTACTTC. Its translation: CASSPRGVSYEQYF.

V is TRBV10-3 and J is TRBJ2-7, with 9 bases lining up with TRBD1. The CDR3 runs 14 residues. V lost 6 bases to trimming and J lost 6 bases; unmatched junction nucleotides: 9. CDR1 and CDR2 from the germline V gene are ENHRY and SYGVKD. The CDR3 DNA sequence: TGTGCCATCAGCCGTTCGGGACAGGGTATCGAGCAGTACTTC. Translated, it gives CAISRSGQGIEQYF.

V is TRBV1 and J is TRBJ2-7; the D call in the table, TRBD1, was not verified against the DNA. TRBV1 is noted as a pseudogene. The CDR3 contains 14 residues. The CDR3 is CTSSQGRDSYEQYF. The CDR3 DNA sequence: TGCACCAGCAGCCAAGGCCGGGACAGCTACGAGCAGTACTTC.

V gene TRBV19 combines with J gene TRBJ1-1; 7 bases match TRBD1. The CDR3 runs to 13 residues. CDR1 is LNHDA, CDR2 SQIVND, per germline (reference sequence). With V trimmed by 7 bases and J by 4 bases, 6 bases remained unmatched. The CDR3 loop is CASMGAGGTEAFF. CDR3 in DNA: TGTGCCAGTATGGGGGCAGGGGGCACTGAAGCTTTCTTT.

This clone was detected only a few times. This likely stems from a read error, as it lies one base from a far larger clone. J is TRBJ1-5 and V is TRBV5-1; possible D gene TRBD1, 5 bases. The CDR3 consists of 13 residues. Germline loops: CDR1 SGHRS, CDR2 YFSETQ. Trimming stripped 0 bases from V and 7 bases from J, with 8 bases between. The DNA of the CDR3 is TGCGCCAGCAGCTTGGGTCAGGGCCAGCCCCAGCATTTT. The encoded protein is CASSLGQGQPQHF.

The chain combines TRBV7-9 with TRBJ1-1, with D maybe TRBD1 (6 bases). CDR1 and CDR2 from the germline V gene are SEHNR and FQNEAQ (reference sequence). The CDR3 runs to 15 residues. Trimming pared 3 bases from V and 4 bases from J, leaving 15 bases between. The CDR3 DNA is TGTGCCAGCAGCTTGGGACAATTTATGACCACTGAAGCTTTCTTT. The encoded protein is CASSLGQFMTTEAFF.

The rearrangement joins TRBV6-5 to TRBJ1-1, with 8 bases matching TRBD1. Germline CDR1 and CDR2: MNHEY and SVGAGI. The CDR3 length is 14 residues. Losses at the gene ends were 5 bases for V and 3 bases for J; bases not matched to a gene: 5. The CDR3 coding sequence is TGTGCCAGCAGTCCGACAGGGGTGGACACTGAAGCTTTCTTT. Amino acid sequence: CASSPTGVDTEAFF.

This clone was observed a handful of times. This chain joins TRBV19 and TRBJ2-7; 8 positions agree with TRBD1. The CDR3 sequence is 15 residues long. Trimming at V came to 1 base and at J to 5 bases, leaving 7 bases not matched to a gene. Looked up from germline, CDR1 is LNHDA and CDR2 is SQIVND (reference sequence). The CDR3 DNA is TGTGCCAGTAGTATAGTGGTCGACAGGGGTAACGAGCAGTACTTC. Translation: CASSIVVDRGNEQYF.

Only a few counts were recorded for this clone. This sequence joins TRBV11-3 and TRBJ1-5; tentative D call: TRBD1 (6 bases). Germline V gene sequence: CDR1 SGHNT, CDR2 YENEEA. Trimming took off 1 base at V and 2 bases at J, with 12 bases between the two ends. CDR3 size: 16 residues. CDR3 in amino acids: CASSLGAGEGNQPQHF. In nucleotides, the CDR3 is TGTGCCAGCAGCTTAGGGGCAGGGGAAGGCAATCAGCCCCAGCATTTT.

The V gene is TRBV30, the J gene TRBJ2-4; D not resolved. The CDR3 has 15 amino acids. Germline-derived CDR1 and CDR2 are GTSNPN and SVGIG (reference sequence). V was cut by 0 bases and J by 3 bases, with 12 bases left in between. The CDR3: CAWSVFEVDKNIQYF. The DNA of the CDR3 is TGTGCCTGGAGTGTATTCGAGGTTGACAAAAACATTCAGTACTTC.

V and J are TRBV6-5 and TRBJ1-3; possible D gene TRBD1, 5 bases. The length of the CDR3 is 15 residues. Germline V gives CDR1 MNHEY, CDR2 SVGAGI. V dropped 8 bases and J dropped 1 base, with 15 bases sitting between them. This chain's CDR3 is CASGLQDGSGNTIYF. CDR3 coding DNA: TGTGCCAGCGGCCTACAGGATGGATCTGGAAACACCATATATTTT.

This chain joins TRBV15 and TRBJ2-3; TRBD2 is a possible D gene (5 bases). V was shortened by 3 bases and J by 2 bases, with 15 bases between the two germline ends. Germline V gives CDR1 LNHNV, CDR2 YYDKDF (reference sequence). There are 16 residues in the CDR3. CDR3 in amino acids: CATSRGKERYTDTQYF. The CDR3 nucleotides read TGTGCCACCAGCAGGGGAAAGGAGCGGTACACAGATACGCAGTATTTT.

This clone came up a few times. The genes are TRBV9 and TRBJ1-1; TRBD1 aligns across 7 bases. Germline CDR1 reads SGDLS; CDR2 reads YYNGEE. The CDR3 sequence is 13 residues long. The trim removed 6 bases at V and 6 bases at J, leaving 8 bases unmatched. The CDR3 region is CASTPTGDSEAFF. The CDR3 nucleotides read TGTGCCAGCACCCCTACAGGGGACTCTGAAGCTTTCTTT.

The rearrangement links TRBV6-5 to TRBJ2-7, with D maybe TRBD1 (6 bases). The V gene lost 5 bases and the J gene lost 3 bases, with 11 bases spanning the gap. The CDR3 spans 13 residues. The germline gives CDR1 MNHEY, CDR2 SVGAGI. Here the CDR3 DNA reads TGTGCCAGCAGTGTTACAGGGCTCTACGAGCAGTACTTC. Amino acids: CASSVTGLYEQYF.

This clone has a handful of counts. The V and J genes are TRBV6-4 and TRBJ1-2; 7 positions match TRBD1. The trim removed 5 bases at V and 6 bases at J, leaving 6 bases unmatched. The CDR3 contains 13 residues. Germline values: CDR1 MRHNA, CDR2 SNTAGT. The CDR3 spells CASSTRDSDGYTF. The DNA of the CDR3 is TGTGCCAGCAGTACCCGGGACAGTGATGGCTACACCTTC.

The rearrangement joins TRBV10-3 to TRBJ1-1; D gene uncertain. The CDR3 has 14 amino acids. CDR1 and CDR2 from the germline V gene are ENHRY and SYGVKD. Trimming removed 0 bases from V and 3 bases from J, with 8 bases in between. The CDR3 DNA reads TGTGCCATCAGTGAGTCGGCGGGTCACACTGAAGCTTTCTTT. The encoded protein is CAISESAGHTEAFF.

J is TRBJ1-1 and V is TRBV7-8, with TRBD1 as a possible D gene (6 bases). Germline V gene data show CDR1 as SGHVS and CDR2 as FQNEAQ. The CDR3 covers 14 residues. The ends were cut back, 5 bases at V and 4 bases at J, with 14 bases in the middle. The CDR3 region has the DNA TGTGCCAGCAGCCCTCCGCAGGGGAGCACTGAAGCTTTCTTT. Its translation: CASSPPQGSTEAFF.

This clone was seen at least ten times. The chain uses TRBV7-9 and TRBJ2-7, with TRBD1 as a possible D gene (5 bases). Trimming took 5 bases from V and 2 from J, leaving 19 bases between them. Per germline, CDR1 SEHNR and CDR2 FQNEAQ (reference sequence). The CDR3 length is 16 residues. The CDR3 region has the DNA TGTGCCAGCAGCCCCAGCCGAAAACAGGCTGCCTACGAGCAGTACTTC. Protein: CASSPSRKQAAYEQYF.